This T cell receptor (beta chain) emerged from a study of shared clonotypes between healthy human individuals. As defined, naive CD8 cells were CD45RO-negative and positively selected for CCR7, with terminally differentiated effector memory CD45RA+ cells excluded. Trimming removed 7 bases from V and 6 bases from J; junction bases left unmatched: 9. CDR1 is MNHNS, CDR2 SASEGT, per germline. This CDR3 is 15 amino acids long. Sequenced by immunoSEQ multiplex PCR; TCRdb stores in-frame clones only, minus some. The sample has 1.5 million to 2.5 million clones; over 85% are singletons. This clonotype was sampled from a man aged 18 to 29 in good health. Material: naive CD8+ T cells sorted from blood. This rearrangement joins TRBV6-1 to TRBJ1-5; 10 bases are shared with TRBD1. The CDR3 DNA reads as TGTGCCAGCACCACGGACAGGGGGGGAGGTCAGCCCCAGCATTTT. Protein: CASTTDRGGGQPQHF.